Following are 26 T cell receptor beta chains from one sample sequenced in a study of T-cell memory formation after mild COVID-19. One entry per CDR3 protein results from TCRdb running MiXCR on the 5' RACE reads. This repertoire shows about 500,000 distinct CDR3 sequences, around 21% found once; its top ten account for under 15%. The specimen was PBMCs or a T cell subset sorted from them (not recorded which). The receptor set was obtained from an adult woman who had mild COVID-19 (a few samples of this study predate the infection). Cell type and time point are not known.

Comment on this clonotype: Compared with germline, one end of the junction differs, possibly owing to a read error. This chain connects TRBV7-7 to TRBJ2-1; TRBD2 aligns across 8 bases. This CDR3 is 17 amino acids long. Germline CDR1 is SSHAT and CDR2 is FNYEAQ (reference sequence). CDR3 loop: CASSPRLARSSYNEQFF. The CDR3 DNA reads as TGTGCTAGCAGCCCCAGACTAGCGAGGAGCTCCTACAATGAGCAGTTCTTC.

This clonotype was detected only a few times. The chain carries TRBV7-2 and TRBJ2-5; D gene ambiguous. Trimming stripped 1 base from V and 4 bases from J, with 7 bases between. The CDR3 spans 13 residues. Germline lookup yields CDR1 SGHTA and CDR2 FQGNSA. The CDR3 spells CASSLVERETQYF. The CDR3 DNA sequence: TGTGCCAGCAGCTTAGTTGAGCGAGAGACCCAGTACTTC. Based on the CDR3 plus reference TRBV7-2 and TRBJ2-5, the full variable domain is GAGVSQSPSNKVTEKGKDVELRCDPISGHTALYWYRQSLGQGLEFLIYFQGNSAPDKSGLPSDRFSAERTGGSVSTLTIQRTQQEDSAVYLCASSLVERETQYFGPGTRLLVL.

This chain connects TRBV5-8 to TRBJ2-3; 13 nucleotides line up with TRBD2. V lost 0 bases to trimming and J lost 1 base; unmatched junction nucleotides: 5. CDR3 size: 18 residues. Germline assignment: CDR1 SGHTS and CDR2 YDEGEE. The CDR3 nucleotides are TGTGCCAGCAGCTTGGAACTAGCGGGGGGGCTTGGCACAGATACGCAGTATTTT. It encodes CASSLELAGGLGTDTQYF.

This clonotype was detected a few times. The rearrangement uses TRBV15 and TRBJ1-3; D ambiguous. The CDR3 contains 15 residues. The ends were cut back, 1 base at V and 5 bases at J, with 12 bases in the middle. CDR1 is LNHNV, CDR2 YYDKDF, per germline (reference sequence). The CDR3 DNA reads TGTGCCACCAGCAGAGTCTCCGGGATTCGAAACACCATATATTTT. Translated: CATSRVSGIRNTIYF.

Concerning this clonotype: An end of the junction does not agree with germline; a read error may underlie this. The chain recombines TRBV6-5 with TRBJ1-2; weak D call: TRBD1 (6 bases). Looked up from germline, CDR1 is MNHEY and CDR2 is SVGAGI. The CDR3 totals 14 residues. The CDR3 protein is CASSLRGTNHGYTF. The CDR3, as DNA: TGTGCCAGCAGTTTGAGGGGGACTAACCATGGCTACACCTTC.

The V call is TRBV3-1, the J call TRBJ2-7, with TRBD1 as a possible D gene (6 bases). CDR1 is LGHDT and CDR2 is YNNKEL in the germline V gene (reference sequence). The CDR3 covers 13 residues. The V end was cut by 2 bases, the J end by 6 bases, with 11 bases between. This CDR3 reads CASSQIRGVEQYF. In nucleotides, the CDR3 is TGTGCCAGCAGCCAAATCAGGGGAGTCGAGCAGTACTTC.

This clonotype appeared a single time. The genes are TRBV29-1 and TRBJ2-5, with 9 bases identical to TRBD2. V dropped 6 bases and J dropped 2; count of bases not matched to a gene: 13. The CDR3 is 16 amino acids. CDR1 SQVTM and CDR2 ANQGSEA come from the germline V gene. The CDR3 here is CSVDTGTSTLQETQYF. CDR3 sequence (DNA): TGCAGCGTAGACACCGGGACTAGCACCCTACAAGAGACCCAGTACTTC.

The chain uses TRBV6-5 and TRBJ2-3; 8 bases map to TRBD2. The CDR3 is made up of 17 amino acids. Germline V gene sequence: CDR1 MNHEY, CDR2 SVGAGI. The junction had 9 bases not matched to a gene; V was cut back by 0 bases and J by 4 bases. The CDR3 sequence: CASSYSRAGVLPDTQYF. In nucleotides, the CDR3 is TGTGCCAGCAGTTACTCGAGAGCGGGAGTATTGCCAGATACGCAGTATTTT.

In its sample, this clonotype was seen a few times. This rearrangement joins TRBV28 to TRBJ1-5; D might be TRBD1 (5 bases). V was clipped by 3 bases and J by 6 bases, with 12 bases between them. The CDR3 consists of 14 residues. Germline loops: CDR1 MDHEN, CDR2 SYDVKM. The CDR3 reads CASSFWPQGQPQHF. CDR3 DNA: TGTGCCAGCAGTTTCTGGCCCCAGGGTCAGCCCCAGCATTTT.

The V and J genes are TRBV20-1 and TRBJ2-7, with D maybe TRBD2 (6 bases). This CDR3 spans 20 amino acids. V was pared by 0 bases and J by 0 bases, with 27 bases between. CDR1 is DFQATT, CDR2 SNEGSKA, per germline (reference sequence). The CDR3 sequence: CSARDRGGPFSDCSSYEQYF. In DNA, the CDR3 is TGCAGTGCTAGAGATAGGGGAGGCCCCTTTAGCGACTGTAGCTCCTACGAGCAGTACTTC.

The table lists this clonotype with a few counts. V gene TRBV7-9 combines with J gene TRBJ2-7; D is unclear. The CDR3 is 12 amino acids. Trimming cost V 5 bases and J 4 bases, with 9 bases left between them. The germline V gene has CDR1 SEHNR and CDR2 FQNEAQ (reference sequence). The CDR3 DNA is TGTGCCAGCAGCACGACGGTTTACGAGCAGTACTTC. Translation: CASSTTVYEQYF.

This clonotype was counted a few times. The chain combines TRBV20-1 with TRBJ2-7; TRBD2 aligns across 13 bases. Germline V gene data show CDR1 as DFQATT and CDR2 as SNEGSKA (reference sequence). CDR3 size: 16 residues. V shed 4 bases and J 3 bases; nucleotides not matched to a gene: 9. The CDR3 spells CSATPKTSGRIYEQYF. CDR3 in DNA: TGCAGTGCTACCCCCAAGACTAGCGGGAGGATCTACGAGCAGTACTTC.

The chain employs TRBV18 and TRBJ2-1; 8 bases are shared with TRBD2. The CDR3 totals 15 residues. The ends lost 2 bases at V and 8 bases at J; junction bases unmatched: 8. Germline CDR1 reads KGHSH; CDR2 reads LQKENI. CDR3 in amino acids: CASSPWDSGTDEQFF. DNA of the CDR3: TGTGCCAGCTCACCATGGGATAGCGGGACGGATGAGCAGTTCTTC.

This clonotype was found a few times. V usage is TRBV11-2 and J usage is TRBJ2-1; TRBD1 might be the D (6 bases). Between the trimmed V and J ends, which lost 1 base and 3 bases, there was a span of 13 bases. The CDR3 is 16 amino acids. The germline gives CDR1 SGHAT, CDR2 FQNNGV. This CDR3 is CASSLGLGANYNEQFF. The CDR3 nucleotides read TGTGCCAGCAGCTTAGGGTTGGGGGCTAACTACAATGAGCAGTTCTTC. The variable domain in full, completed from reference TRBV11-2 and TRBJ2-1, reads EAGVAQSPRYKIIEKRQSVAFWCNPISGHATLYWYQQILGQGPKLLIQFQNNGVVDDSQLPKDRFSAERLKGVDSTLKIQPAKLEDSAVYLCASSLGLGANYNEQFFGPGTRLTVL.

The chain employs TRBV4-3 and TRBJ2-7, with D possibly TRBD1 on 5 matching bases. The length of the CDR3 is 17 residues. Germline V CDR1 and CDR2: LGHNA, YSLEER. V lost 3 bases, J lost 4 bases, and 22 bases lay in between. The CDR3 here is CASSHRAIGVFRYEQYF. CDR3 nucleotide sequence: TGCGCCAGCAGCCACCGTGCGATAGGGGTTTTTAGATACGAGCAGTACTTC.

In its sample, this clonotype was seen a few times. The chain combines TRBV7-8 with TRBJ1-1; D call uncertain. Trimming took off 0 bases at V and 1 base at J, with 9 bases between the two ends. Germline CDR1 reads SGHVS; CDR2 reads FQNEAQ. The CDR3 runs 15 residues. In DNA form, the CDR3 reads TGTGCCAGCAGCTTAGCGAGGGCAGGGAACACTGAAGCTTTCTTT. Residues: CASSLARAGNTEAFF.

This chain joins TRBV20-1 and TRBJ1-1; 10 nucleotides agree with TRBD1. The trim removed 2 bases at V and 8 bases at J, leaving 2 bases unmatched. Germline V gene lookup returns CDR1 DFQATT and CDR2 SNEGSKA (reference sequence). The CDR3 loop spans 12 amino acids. CDR3 sequence reads: CSARRDRGEAFF. The CDR3 bases are TGCAGTGCTAGACGGGACAGGGGAGAAGCTTTCTTT.

In its sample, this clonotype was seen a few times. The V gene is TRBV7-3, the J gene TRBJ2-1, with a possible D match to TRBD2 (5 bases). Trimming stripped 2 bases from V and 2 bases from J, with 10 bases between. The CDR3 extends over 15 amino acids. The V gene's germline CDR1 is SGHTA and CDR2 FQGTGA. The CDR3 is CASSLEAGPYNEQFF. CDR3 DNA sequence: TGTGCCAGCAGCTTAGAGGCGGGCCCCTACAATGAGCAGTTCTTC.

This clonotype was seen repeatedly, ten times or more. This chain links TRBV6-6 with TRBJ1-1; the D gene is possibly TRBD1 (5 bases). Per the germline V gene, CDR1 is MNHNY and CDR2 is SVGAGI (reference sequence). Trimming removed 5 bases at V and 3 bases at J, with 16 bases between. There are 15 residues in the CDR3. The CDR3: CASSDRQSGHTEAFF. Here the CDR3 DNA reads TGTGCCAGCAGTGACCGACAGAGCGGCCACACTGAAGCTTTCTTT.

The chain recombines TRBV3-1 with TRBJ2-5, with D perhaps matching TRBD1 (6 bases). The V end lost 4 bases, the J end lost 4 bases, and 13 bases lay between the germline ends. This CDR3 has 14 amino acids. Germline V gives CDR1 LGHDT, CDR2 YNNKEL (reference sequence). The DNA for the CDR3 is TGTGCCAGCAGCCTCGCCAACAGGGCAGAGACCCAGTACTTC. This sequence encodes CASSLANRAETQYF.

The rearrangement uses TRBV29-1 and TRBJ1-1; no firm D call. Trimming removed 7 bases from V and 1 base from J, with 13 bases in between. This CDR3 spans 13 amino acids. Germline V gives CDR1 SQVTM, CDR2 ANQGSEA. CDR3 coding DNA: TGCAGCGCGCCTCGCATCACGAACACTGAAGCTTTCTTT. It is translated as CSAPRITNTEAFF.

On this clonotype itself: Its ends do not fully match the called genes, so a read error is possible. V and J are TRBV7-9 and TRBJ2-3; D not certain. The CDR3 extends over 11 amino acids. Looked up from germline, CDR1 is SEHNR and CDR2 is FQNEAQ (reference sequence). This CDR3 is CASSFTGTQCF. The DNA for the CDR3 is TGTGCCAGCAGCTTTACCGGTACGCAGTGTTTT. Looking up the rest from reference TRBV7-9 and TRBJ2-3 gives the full variable domain: DTGVSQNPRHKITKRGQNVTFRCDPISEHNRLYWYRQTLGQGPEFLTYFQNEAQLEKSRLLSDRFSAERPKGSFSTLEIQRTEQGDSAMYLCASSFTGTQCFGPGTRLTVL.

The rearrangement links TRBV7-9 to TRBJ2-3, with D perhaps matching TRBD2 (5 bases). Germline CDR1 reads SEHNR; CDR2 reads FQNEAQ (reference sequence). The CDR3 is 14 residues long. V shed 6 bases and J shed 2 bases, with 12 bases lying between them. CDR3 nucleotides: TGTGCCAGCAGTCCGGAGGACTTCACAGATACGCAGTATTTT. Translating gives CASSPEDFTDTQYF.

This clonotype has a handful of counts. The chain uses TRBV7-2 and TRBJ2-7; D gene ambiguous. The V end was cut by 1 base, the J end by 4 bases, with 5 bases between. The length of the CDR3 is 12 residues. Germline CDR1 reads SGHTA; CDR2 reads FQGNSA. The CDR3 DNA reads TGTGCCAGCAGCTTAGTTATTTACGAGCAGTACTTC. Encoded protein: CASSLVIYEQYF.

The J gene is TRBJ1-5, the V gene TRBV7-9; 9 bases agree with TRBD1. The J segment lost 4 bases and the V segment lost 5 bases, leaving 9 bases of the junction unmatched. There are 16 residues in the CDR3. CDR1 is SEHNR, CDR2 FQNEAQ, per germline (reference sequence). The CDR3 DNA sequence: TGTGCCAGCAGCCCGATTAAGGACAGGGGAAATCAGCCCCAGCATTTT. This sequence encodes CASSPIKDRGNQPQHF.

This clonotype was counted only a few times. The V and J genes are TRBV6-2 or TRBV6-3 and TRBJ2-7, with TRBD1 matching over 7 bases. The length of the CDR3 is 16 residues. V lost 0 bases to trimming and J lost 0 bases; unmatched junction nucleotides: 5. Germline assignment: CDR1 MNHEY and CDR2 SVGEGT. The CDR3: CASSYSVRDSSYEQYF. As DNA, the CDR3 is TGTGCCAGCAGTTACTCGGTCCGGGACAGCTCCTACGAGCAGTACTTC.